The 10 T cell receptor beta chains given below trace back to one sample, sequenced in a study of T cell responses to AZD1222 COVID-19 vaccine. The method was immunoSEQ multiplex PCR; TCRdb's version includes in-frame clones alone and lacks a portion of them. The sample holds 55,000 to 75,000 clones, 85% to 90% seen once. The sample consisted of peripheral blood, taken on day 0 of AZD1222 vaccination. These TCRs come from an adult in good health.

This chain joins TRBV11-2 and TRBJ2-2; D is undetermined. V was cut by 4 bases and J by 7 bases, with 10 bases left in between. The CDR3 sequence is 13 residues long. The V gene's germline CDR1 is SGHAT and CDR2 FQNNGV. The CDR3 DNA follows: TGTGCCAGCAGCTCTCCTCGCCTCGGGGAGCTGTTTTTT. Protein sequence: CASSSPRLGELFF.

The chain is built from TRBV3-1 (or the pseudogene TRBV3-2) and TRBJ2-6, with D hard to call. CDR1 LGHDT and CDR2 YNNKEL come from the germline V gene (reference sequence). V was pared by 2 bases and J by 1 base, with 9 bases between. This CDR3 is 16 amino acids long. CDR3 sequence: CASSQPLGSGANVLTF. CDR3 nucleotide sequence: TGTGCCAGCAGCCAACCTTTGGGGTCTGGGGCCAACGTCCTGACTTTC.

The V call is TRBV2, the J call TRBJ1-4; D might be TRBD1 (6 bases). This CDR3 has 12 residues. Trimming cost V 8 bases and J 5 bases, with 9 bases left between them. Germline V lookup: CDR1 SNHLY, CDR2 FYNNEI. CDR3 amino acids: CASGDRNEKLFF. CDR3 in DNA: TGTGCCAGCGGCGACAGGAATGAAAAACTGTTTTTT.

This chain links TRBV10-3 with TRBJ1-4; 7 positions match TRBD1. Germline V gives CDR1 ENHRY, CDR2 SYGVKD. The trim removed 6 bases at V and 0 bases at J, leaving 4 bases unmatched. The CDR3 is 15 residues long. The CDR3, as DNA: TGTGCCATCAGGGGGACAGACGCAACTAATGAAAAACTGTTTTTT. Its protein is CAIRGTDATNEKLFF.

The CDR3 here is CASRTGVGTEAFF. The CDR3 DNA follows: TGTGCCAGTAGGACAGGGGTCGGGACTGAAGCTTTCTTT. V gene TRBV2 combines with J gene TRBJ1-1, with 9 bases that match TRBD1. Unmatched junction bases numbered 7, after V lost 9 bases and J lost 5 bases. The CDR3 sequence is 13 residues long. The germline V gene has CDR1 SNHLY and CDR2 FYNNEI.

CDR3 region: CASSPNLAGETQYF. As DNA, the CDR3 is TGTGCCAGCAGTCCCAATCTAGCGGGAGAGACCCAGTACTTC. This chain uses TRBV2 with TRBJ2-5; 8 bases line up with TRBD2. The V gene end was trimmed by 5 bases and the J gene end by 4 bases; junction bases not matched to a gene: 6. The CDR3 length is 14 residues. In germline, CDR1 is SNHLY, CDR2 FYNNEI.

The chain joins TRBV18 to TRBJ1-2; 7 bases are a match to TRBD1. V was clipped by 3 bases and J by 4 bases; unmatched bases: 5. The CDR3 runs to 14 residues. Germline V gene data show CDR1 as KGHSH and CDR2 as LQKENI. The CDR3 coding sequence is TGTGCCAGCTCACCGAGGGACAGCTTCTATGGCTACACCTTC. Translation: CASSPRDSFYGYTF.

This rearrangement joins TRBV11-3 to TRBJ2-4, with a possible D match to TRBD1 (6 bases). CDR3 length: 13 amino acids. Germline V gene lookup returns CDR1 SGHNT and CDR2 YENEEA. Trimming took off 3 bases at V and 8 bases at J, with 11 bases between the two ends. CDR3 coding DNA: TGTGCCAGCAGCTTGGGAGCAGGGGACATTCAGTACTTC. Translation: CASSLGAGDIQYF.

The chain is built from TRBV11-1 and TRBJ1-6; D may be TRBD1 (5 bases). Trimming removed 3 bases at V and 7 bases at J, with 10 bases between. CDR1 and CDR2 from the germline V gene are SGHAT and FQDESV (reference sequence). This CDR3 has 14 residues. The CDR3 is CASSLGTRNSPLHF. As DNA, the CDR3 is TGTGCCAGCAGCTTGGGGACGAGGAATTCACCCCTCCACTTT. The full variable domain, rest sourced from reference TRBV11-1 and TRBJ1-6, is EAEVAQSPRYKITEKSQAVAFWCDPISGHATLYWYRQILGQGPELLVQFQDESVVDDSQLPKDRFSAERLKGVDSTLKIQPAELGDSAMYLCASSLGTRNSPLHFGNGTRLTVT.

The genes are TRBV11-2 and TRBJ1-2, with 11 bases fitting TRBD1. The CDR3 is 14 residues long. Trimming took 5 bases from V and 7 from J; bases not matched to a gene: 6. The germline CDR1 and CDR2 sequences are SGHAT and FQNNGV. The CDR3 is CASSPGTGGGGYTF. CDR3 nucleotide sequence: TGTGCCAGCAGCCCCGGGACAGGGGGTGGTGGCTACACCTTC.